Sequencing of this T cell receptor (beta chain) was carried out in a study of cytomegalovirus exposure and HLA in healthy donors. General observations from the study: Presence/absence analyses supposed approximately even sequencing depth among donors.

Germline trimming cut 4 bases from V and 5 bases from J; bases unmatched to any gene: 2. The CDR3 loop spans 13 amino acids. Germline V lookup: CDR1 SGHRS, CDR2 YFSETQ. On this clone: The antigen is undetermined.

Vbeta (60) and Jbeta (13) primers were used in the PCR. Data came from immunoSEQ multiplex PCR; TCRdb stores just in-frame clones and leaves some out. This sample carries some 160,000 clones, roughly 82% of them seen once, and the ten largest clones take under 2%. The sequence was obtained from a woman in her twenties or thirties in good health and CMV-seronegative. Sequenced: PBMCs. The chain is built from TRBV5-1 and TRBJ2-7, with 11 bases lining up with TRBD1. CDR3 sequence reads: CASSRGQGDEQYF. The CDR3 DNA is TGCGCCAGCAGCAGGGGACAGGGGGACGAGCAGTACTTC.